This paragraph covers one T cell receptor beta chain sequence. As yet, its antigen is unknown. The second PCR ran 7 to 11 cycles with a sample-barcoded 5' primer and J-beta primers. Via MiXCR, TCRdb re-called the 5' RACE reads, giving one row per CDR3 protein. The sample consists of hundreds of thousands of distinct CDR3 sequences, under 30% of them appearing once. The sample belongs to a study of blood T cells in healthy people across ages. Study-level information: T cells yielded about one barcoded beta molecule per two cells through template switching. Study outcomes and limitations: Age showed a roughly linear inverse relationship with TCR beta diversity per million T cells. In long-lived donors, naive CD4+ cell counts and diversity exceeded those of aged donors.

This CDR3 is 15 amino acids long. Germline V gives CDR1 SGHRS, CDR2 YFSETQ. The V and J ends lost 0 bases and 4 bases, in that order; junction bases with no gene match: 6. Separately, the same data were catalogued under a study of T cells of mothers and their children. That paper notes: When mothers and children were related, their normalized repertoire overlap, which was always slightly higher, did not differ significantly from that of unrelated pairs.

The receptor was isolated from a boy between 10 and 17 years old in good health. The sequencing input was blood. This chain uses TRBV5-1 with TRBJ2-5; 7 bases match TRBD2. The CDR3 nucleotides are TGCGCCAGCAGCTTGGGGGGGGGTACAGGAGAGACCCAGTACTTC. Translated, it gives CASSLGGGTGETQYF.